The 13 T cell receptor beta chains given below trace back to one sample, sequenced in a study of human T cells and chemical hapten exposure. Time point given: patch test 1, 2 weeks after DPC sensitization. The sample's treatment: therapeutic diphenylcyclopropenone sensitization with weekly scalp DPC. MiXCR was run by TCRdb on the RACE reads, yielding one entry per CDR3 protein. The repertoire holds some 340,000 distinct CDR3 sequences, around 7% seen once, with around 8.4% in the top ten. The material was whole blood, obtained in connection with sensitization to the hapten diphenylcyclopropenone (DPC). The receptors here all came from a woman under 30 with alopecia areata. Some clones in this sample may be carry-over from other donors' samples.

This clonotype was found many times. This chain connects TRBV14 to TRBJ1-5; D uncertain. This CDR3 region has 13 residues. CDR1 and CDR2 (germline): SGHDN, FVKESK. V lost 1 base and J 9 bases, leaving 10 bases between the germline ends. Written as DNA, the CDR3 is TGTGCCAGCAGCCAAGGGGGTCCTGGGCCCCAGCATTTT. Residues: CASSQGGPGPQHF.

The chain has TRBV6-2 or TRBV6-3 and TRBJ2-7; 9 bases match TRBD1. The germline gives CDR1 MNHEY, CDR2 SVGEGT. V shed 5 bases and J 0 bases; nucleotides not matched to a gene: 14. The CDR3 spans 18 residues. The CDR3 DNA is TGTGCCAGCAGTCGCCCCCTCACCGGGACAGGGATCTCCTACGAGCAGTACTTC. This translates into CASSRPLTGTGISYEQYF.

This clonotype has a count of ten or more. This chain connects TRBV12-3 or TRBV12-4 to TRBJ2-1; D is unclear. The CDR3 sequence is 14 residues long. Trimming took off 7 bases at V and 0 bases at J, with 10 bases between the two ends. CDR3 sequence: CASIFSSSYNEQFF. The CDR3 DNA follows: TGTGCCAGCATCTTCTCGAGCTCCTACAATGAGCAGTTCTTC.

This clonotype was found many times. V usage is TRBV29-1 and J usage is TRBJ2-3; D is uncertain. Germline lookup yields CDR1 SQVTM and CDR2 ANQGSEA. The V gene lost 0 bases and the J gene lost 0 bases, with 13 bases spanning the gap. This CDR3 is built from 16 residues. The CDR3 here is CSVEDRMGRSTDTQYF. The CDR3 DNA is TGCAGCGTTGAAGATAGGATGGGCAGAAGCACAGATACGCAGTATTTT.

This chain uses TRBV27 with TRBJ2-2; 7 positions agree with TRBD1. With 8 bases clipped from V and 3 bases from J, the junction kept 9 bases outside the gene matches. CDR3 length: 15 residues. From germline, CDR1 is MNHEY and CDR2 SMNVEV (reference sequence). This CDR3 reads CASRPRDRYTGELFF. The CDR3 nucleotides are TGTGCCAGCCGACCCCGGGACAGATACACCGGGGAGCTGTTTTTT.

The chain carries TRBV6-6 and TRBJ2-3; D unclear. Looked up from germline, CDR1 is MNHNY and CDR2 is SVGAGI (reference sequence). This CDR3 spans 16 amino acids. V gave up 0 bases and J gave up 3 bases, with 13 bases separating them. CDR3: CASSYSAEMETDTQYF. CDR3 coding DNA: TGTGCCAGCAGTTACTCAGCCGAGATGGAGACAGATACGCAGTATTTT.

This clonotype was detected a few times. J is TRBJ1-4 and V is TRBV27, with D possibly matching TRBD1 (5 bases). Trimming pared 2 bases from V and 7 bases from J, leaving 8 bases between. Germline V gene sequence: CDR1 MNHEY, CDR2 SMNVEV (reference sequence). The CDR3 runs to 13 residues. CDR3 loop: CASSLRGAEKLFF. CDR3 nucleotides: TGTGCCAGCAGTTTAAGAGGGGCTGAAAAACTGTTTTTT.

This clonotype was recorded at least ten times. This chain connects TRBV12-3 or TRBV12-4 to TRBJ1-1; the D gene is possibly TRBD1 (6 bases). Deletions cut 2 bases from V and 1 base from J, with 8 bases between. The CDR3 totals 14 residues. This CDR3 reads CASSLLQGNTEAFF. As DNA, the CDR3 is TGTGCCAGCAGTTTACTACAGGGGAACACTGAAGCTTTCTTT.

The chain links TRBV15 to TRBJ2-3; D may match TRBD1 or TRBD2 (5 bases each). The CDR3 sequence is 13 residues long. Trimming took off 3 bases at V and 6 bases at J, with 10 bases between the two ends. From germline, CDR1 is LNHNV and CDR2 YYDKDF (reference sequence). The CDR3 sequence is CATSRRWGDTQYF. In DNA form, the CDR3 reads TGTGCCACCAGCAGGAGGTGGGGGGATACGCAGTATTTT.

This clonotype was counted many times. V gene TRBV28 combines with J gene TRBJ2-2; D is uncertain. There are 13 residues in the CDR3. Germline V lookup: CDR1 MDHEN, CDR2 SYDVKM. The V end lost 5 bases, the J end lost 7 bases, and 11 bases lay between the germline ends. The DNA of the CDR3 is TGTGCCAGCAGTCTCTCAGAGAACGGGGAGCTGTTTTTT. As protein: CASSLSENGELFF.

This clonotype was seen only a few times. The rearrangement uses TRBV7-2 and TRBJ2-7; D is unresolved. V shed 3 bases and J shed 5 bases, with 14 bases lying between them. Germline V gives CDR1 SGHTA, CDR2 FQGNSA. The CDR3 is made up of 14 amino acids. CDR3 sequence (DNA): TGTGCCAGCAGCTTTATGGGTGCTAAGGACGAGCAGTACTTC. This translates into CASSFMGAKDEQYF.

The sample holds a few counts of this clonotype. The genes are TRBV5-1 and TRBJ2-5; no clear D. Germline CDR1 is SGHRS and CDR2 is YFSETQ. There are 14 residues in the CDR3. V lost 4 bases to trimming and J lost 4 bases, with 14 bases between them. The CDR3 here is CASSTGRVGETQYF. The DNA of the CDR3 is TGCGCCAGCAGCACCGGACGGGTTGGAGAGACCCAGTACTTC.

The chain carries TRBV9 and TRBJ2-3, with 12 bases aligning to TRBD2. Looked up from germline, CDR1 is SGDLS and CDR2 is YYNGEE. The CDR3 runs to 16 residues. V lost 4 bases to trimming and J lost 2 bases; unmatched junction nucleotides: 5. The CDR3 sequence: CASSLRTSGATDTQYF. Here the CDR3 DNA reads TGTGCCAGCAGCCTCCGGACTAGCGGGGCCACAGATACGCAGTATTTT.